The T cell receptor beta chain under discussion was sequenced for a study of blood T cells in healthy people across ages (dated by TCRdb to between 2015 and 2016). About the full investigation: In model experiments, template switching captured about one uniquely barcoded TCR beta cDNA molecule for every two T cells. For two donors (one aged 18 to 29 and one aged 80 or older), the study analyzed two additional independent replicas of 1 million unique cDNA reads from the same blood draw. Donors were grouped into four age groups: young (average about 15 years), middle-aged (around 39), aged (over 55) and long-lived (around 80). The study measured age-related changes in TCR beta repertoire diversity using deep sequencing normalized with unique cDNA molecular identifiers. To avoid experimental bias, donors of different ages were spread randomly across the sequencing lanes. General study outcomes and caveats: Conclusive comparison of naive and antigen-experienced compartments was prevented by the profiling of bulk unsorted PBMCs. Compared with the aged group, more naive CD4+ T cells, fewer expanded clones and increased TCR diversity were shown by the long-lived group, suggesting age selection. As age increased, observed TCR beta diversity per million T cells dropped in a roughly linear way, and a significant reduction was already evident by age about 40. Donor CMV infection status was unknown, potentially confounding age-related changes in expanded clonotypes. Total diversity estimates from one million sequenced T cells were considered lower bounds and underestimates. There was a strong correlation between observed TCR beta diversity and the percentage of naive T cells measured by flow cytometry.

Library prep was done by 5' RACE. The sequencer was an Illumina HiSeq 2500. The second PCR ran for about 6 to 12 cycles and used a J-beta primer mix along with a sample-barcoded 5' primer. Each TCR beta cDNA molecule received a unique molecular identifier from a template-switch 5' adaptor carrying 12 random nucleotides. At least 2.5 million CDR3-containing paired-end reads were obtained from each sample. First-strand cDNA was synthesized from all RNA with the Mint cDNA synthesis kit, primed by a TRBC-specific oligonucleotide. Following uracil-DNA glycosylase treatment, all cDNA underwent a first 18-cycle PCR with the universal primers M1SS and BC2_uni_R. Under the source paper's analysis protocol: For normalization, 1 million high-quality reads, each with a distinct molecular identifier, were randomly selected from each sample. Reads sharing molecular identifiers were discarded rather than binned into consensus sequences. MiTCR, set to a Q25 quality threshold and the strictest error-elimination algorithm, was used for CDR3 identification, clonotype clustering and error correction. A nonparametric unseen species model using Euler transformation provided a lower-bound estimate of total TCR beta diversity. The public sequencing data were trimmed at Q25 with fastp and processed into clonotypes with MiXCR by TCRdb, which kept only in-frame beta chains. Here each entry gathers all rows of one CDR3 protein and keeps the most common genes and DNA. The V and J calls reflect TCRdb's pipeline rather than the authors' work. The sample table holds some 1.7 million distinct CDR3 sequences, of which roughly 27% were seen once. The top ten clonotypes cover roughly 8% of the sample.

Systemically healthy Caucasian individuals from Russia, roughly 40 in total and aged 6 to 90 years, were included as donors. Approximately 9.7 milliliters of peripheral blood were drawn from each donor into EDTA-treated Vacutainer tubes. PBMCs were isolated by Ficoll-Paque density-gradient centrifugation, with at least 7 million obtained per sample. Total RNA was extracted from PBMCs with Trizol reagent, with at least 6 micrograms obtained per sample. Naive CD45RAhigh/CD27high T cell percentages were measured by flow cytometry on a PBMC aliquot from every donor. V gives up 6 bases and J gives up 4 bases, and the segment between their germline ends measures 11 bases. For CDR1 and CDR2, the germline V gene lists MGHDK and SYGVNS. The CDR3 runs 13 residues from the cysteine to the phenylalanine. Only CDR3 DNA is held: 39 bases, read in frame from base 1. On this clonotype itself: The antigen this receptor binds is unknown. No base-level quality is on record; no much larger clone is a single base apart.

The chain is assembled from TRBV25-1 and TRBJ2-3, with no confident D gene call. Sequencing input: blood. The receptor comes from a young woman in good health. This receptor has the CDR3 CASRPPAADTQYF. The DNA sequence reads TGTGCCAGCAGGCCTCCGGCAGCAGATACGCAGTATTTT. The entire variable domain, with the stretches around the CDR3 drawn from the reference TRBV25-1 and TRBJ2-3 proteins, is EADIYQTPRYLVIGTGKKITLECSQTMGHDKMYWYQQDPGMELHLIHYSYGVNSTEKGDLSSESTVSRIRTEHFPLTLESARPSHTSQYLCASRPPAADTQYFGPGTRLTVL.